This entry lists 16 T cell receptor beta chains sequenced from one sample in a study of cytomegalovirus exposure and HLA in healthy donors. Primers included in the PCR were 60 Vbeta and 13 Jbeta primers. Clones were sequenced by immunoSEQ multiplex PCR, and TCRdb holds only the in-frame ones, with some missing. The sample includes 90,000 to 110,000 clones, approximately 16% of them seen just once. The material sequenced was PBMCs. These receptors were collected from a female donor in good health and CMV-seronegative.

In its sample, this clone was seen a few times. The V call is TRBV19, the J call TRBJ1-5, with 7 bases lining up with TRBD1. The CDR3 spans 15 residues. V lost 4 bases and J lost 3; bases outside the gene matches: 6. Germline V gene data show CDR1 as LNHDA and CDR2 as SQIVND (reference sequence). The CDR3 reads CASSNMGQLNQPQHF. The CDR3 coding sequence is TGTGCCAGTAGTAACATGGGACAGCTCAATCAGCCCCAGCATTTT. The full variable domain, in which reference TRBV19 and TRBJ1-5 provide the parts outside the CDR3, is DGGITQSPKYLFRKEGQNVTLSCEQNLNHDAMYWYRQDPGQGLRLIYYSQIVNDFQKGDIAEGYSVSREKKESFPLTVTSAQKNPTAFYLCASSNMGQLNQPQHFGDGTRLSIL.

This clone appeared a few times. V and J are TRBV6-6 and TRBJ1-1, with a tentative D call TRBD1 (5 bases). The germline V gene has CDR1 MNHNY and CDR2 SVGAGI (reference sequence). V was shortened by 2 bases and J by 1 base, with 11 bases between the two germline ends. The CDR3 has 15 amino acids. CDR3 nucleotides: TGTGCCAGCAGTTACCCCCCTCAGGGGAACACTGAAGCTTTCTTT. It codes for CASSYPPQGNTEAFF.

This clone has just a few counts. This chain uses TRBV6-5 with TRBJ2-5; the D gene is possibly TRBD2 (5 bases). The CDR3 is 14 residues long. V was cut by 5 bases and J by 4 bases, with 14 bases left in between. Germline V lookup: CDR1 MNHEY, CDR2 SVGAGI. The CDR3 loop reads CASSRRGGLETQYF. CDR3 DNA: TGTGCCAGCAGTCGTCGCGGAGGTTTAGAGACCCAGTACTTC.

Only a few counts were recorded for this clone. The gene calls are TRBV6-5 and TRBJ2-7; 11 nucleotides line up with TRBD2. Looked up from germline, CDR1 is MNHEY and CDR2 is SVGAGI. The ends lost 1 base at V and 2 bases at J; junction bases unmatched: 4. There are 16 residues in the CDR3. The DNA for the CDR3 is TGTGCCAGCAGTTACTTAGCGGGGGGGGCCCCCTACGAGCAGTACTTC. It codes for CASSYLAGGAPYEQYF.

J is TRBJ2-1 and V is TRBV4-1, with 9 bases identical to TRBD1. The CDR3 runs to 16 residues. The germline CDR1 and CDR2 sequences are MGHRA and YSYEKL. Losses at the gene ends were 5 bases for V and 6 bases for J; bases not matched to a gene: 11. This CDR3 reads CASSILEDRGLNEQFF. The CDR3 coding sequence is TGCGCCAGCAGCATACTAGAGGACAGGGGACTCAATGAGCAGTTCTTC.

This chain connects TRBV15 to TRBJ2-2; 8 bases match TRBD2. Germline CDR1 reads LNHNV; CDR2 reads YYDKDF (reference sequence). The trim removed 8 bases at V and 2 bases at J, leaving 1 base unmatched. The CDR3 is made up of 13 amino acids. The CDR3 DNA sequence: TGTGCCACCGCGGGGGGCAACACCGGGGAGCTGTTTTTT. Translating gives CATAGGNTGELFF.

The J gene is TRBJ2-2, the V gene TRBV5-6; 12 positions agree with TRBD1. The germline V gene has CDR1 SGHDT and CDR2 YYEEEE. V lost 4 bases, J lost 5 bases, and 15 bases stayed unmatched. The CDR3 has 19 amino acids. The DNA of the CDR3 is TGTGCCAGCAGCCCGGCCGGGACAGGGGGCGTCAGGGGGACCGGGGAGCTGTTTTTT. Protein: CASSPAGTGGVRGTGELFF.

This chain links TRBV27 with TRBJ1-4; no definite D call. This CDR3 has 15 residues. CDR1 MNHEY and CDR2 SMNVEV come from the germline V gene (reference sequence). V lost 1 base to trimming and J lost 1 base, with 7 bases between them. The CDR3 region has the DNA TGTGCCAGCAGTTTATTGGCAGGAACTAATGAAAAACTGTTTTTT. Protein product: CASSLLAGTNEKLFF. The full variable domain, with the rest looked up from reference TRBV27 and TRBJ1-4, is EAQVTQNPRYLITVTGKKLTVTCSQNMNHEYMSWYRQDPGLGLRQIYYSMNVEVTDKGDVPEGYKVSRKEKRNFPLILESPSPNQTSLYFCASSLLAGTNEKLFFGSGTQLSVL.

The gene calls are TRBV5-1 and TRBJ2-7; 8 nucleotides match TRBD2. The germline gives CDR1 SGHRS, CDR2 YFSETQ. The CDR3 is made up of 15 amino acids. Trimming at V came to 0 bases and at J to 5 bases, leaving 7 bases not matched to a gene. The CDR3 sequence is CASSLVAGGINEQYF. CDR3 coding DNA: TGCGCCAGCAGCTTGGTTGCGGGAGGAATAAACGAGCAGTACTTC.

A few counts support this clone. V gene TRBV2 combines with J gene TRBJ2-2, with 10 bases matching TRBD1. Trimming took 7 bases from V and 5 from J; bases not matched to a gene: 7. This CDR3 is built from 15 residues. Germline CDR1 reads SNHLY; CDR2 reads FYNNEI. CDR3 in DNA: TGTGCCAGCATTTTGACAGGGGGCTTTACCGGGGAGCTGTTTTTT. It is translated as CASILTGGFTGELFF.

The CDR3 DNA follows: TGTGCCAGTAGACTTCCAGGGGGTGGCAATCAGCCCCAGCATTTT. It specifies CASRLPGGGNQPQHF. The genes are TRBV19 and TRBJ1-5; 7 nucleotides align to TRBD1. CDR1 is LNHDA, CDR2 SQIVND, per germline (reference sequence). This CDR3 region has 15 residues. J was trimmed by 2 bases and V by 6 bases; bases with no gene match: 7.

The chain recombines TRBV6-1 with TRBJ1-5; 7 nucleotides align to TRBD1. The CDR3 contains 17 residues. Germline loops: CDR1 MNHNS, CDR2 SASEGT. Trimming took 4 bases from V and 2 from J; bases not matched to a gene: 11. CDR3 DNA sequence: TGTGCCAGCAGTGGGAGGGACAGCTATCGTGGCAATCAGCCCCAGCATTTT. This encodes CASSGRDSYRGNQPQHF.

This chain links TRBV19 with TRBJ1-5, with D unclear. The germline CDR1 and CDR2 sequences are LNHDA and SQIVND (reference sequence). With 9 bases removed from V and 0 bases from J, the gap between germline ends came to 15 bases. The CDR3 has 15 residues. Here the CDR3 DNA reads TGTGCCAGCAATTACCTGGCGGGTAGCAATCAGCCCCAGCATTTT. Its translation: CASNYLAGSNQPQHF.

This clone turned up a few times. The CDR3 nucleotides are TGTGCCAGCAGCGGGGACAGGAGATTTGGCTACACCTTC. The encoded protein is CASSGDRRFGYTF. The gene calls are TRBV5-4 and TRBJ1-2; 8 bases fit TRBD1. The J segment lost 7 bases and the V segment lost 4 bases, leaving 6 bases of the junction unmatched. Germline CDR1 SGHNT, CDR2 YYREEE (reference sequence). This CDR3 region has 13 residues.

The table lists this clone with a few counts. The chain links TRBV30 to TRBJ1-2; D is undetermined. Deletions cut 4 bases from V and 2 bases from J, with 11 bases between. The germline V gene encodes CDR1 GTSNPN and CDR2 SVGIG (reference sequence). CDR3 length: 13 residues. The CDR3 DNA is TGTGCCTGGACCCCCGACATGAACTATGGCTACACCTTC. This gives the protein CAWTPDMNYGYTF. The whole variable domain, remainder taken from reference TRBV30 and TRBJ1-2, is SQTIHQWPATLVQPVGSPLSLECTVEGTSNPNLYWYRQAAGRGLQLLFYSVGIGQISSEVPQNLSASRPQDRQFILSSKKLLLSDSGFYLCAWTPDMNYGYTFGSGTRLTVV.

A few counts support this clone. The chain carries TRBV28 and TRBJ2-7; tentative D call: TRBD1 (6 bases). The germline V gene has CDR1 MDHEN and CDR2 SYDVKM. V was trimmed by 3 bases and J by 0 bases, leaving 12 bases between them. The CDR3 runs to 15 residues. The CDR3 sequence: CASSFLDSLSYEQYF. The CDR3 nucleotides read TGTGCCAGCAGTTTTTTGGACAGCCTCTCCTACGAGCAGTACTTC.